The 20 T cell receptor beta chains below all came from one sample that was sequenced in a study of beta chain features in type 1 diabetes. All of the isolated RNA was reverse transcribed, so expressed TCRB transcripts were sequenced. Clones were read by immunoSEQ multiplex PCR, and TCRdb kept only the in-frame ones, dropping some. The repertoire includes under 800,000 clones, around 15% of them detected once, and approximately 0.099% sits in the top ten. The material sequenced was naive CD4+ T cells from blood. The receptors here all came from a man aged 18 to 29 in good health.

J is TRBJ2-6 and V is TRBV19, with 10 bases that match TRBD1. Losses at the gene ends were 6 bases for V and 2 bases for J; bases not matched to a gene: 16. Germline CDR1 reads LNHDA; CDR2 reads SQIVND (reference sequence). The CDR3 totals 20 residues. The CDR3 DNA follows: TGTGCCAGTAGCGATCTATTCCTAGGACAGGGGGTAACTGGGGCCAACGTCCTGACTTTC. This translates into CASSDLFLGQGVTGANVLTF.

This chain uses TRBV29-1 with TRBJ2-5; 7 positions agree with TRBD2. The CDR3 sequence is 13 residues long. The V segment lost 3 bases and the J segment 3 bases; nucleotides outside the gene matches: 4. Looked up from germline, CDR1 is SQVTM and CDR2 is ANQGSEA. CDR3 nucleotide sequence: TGCAGCGTTGAGGTGGGGAGGGAAGAGACCCAGTACTTC. Protein: CSVEVGREETQYF.

This clone was counted only a few times. The CDR3 spells CASSWGLADTQYF. The CDR3 DNA reads TGTGCCAGCAGCTGGGGGCTTGCAGATACGCAGTATTTT. The chain combines TRBV11-3 with TRBJ2-3; tentatively, D is TRBD1 (6 bases). Germline-derived CDR1 and CDR2 are SGHNT and YENEEA. The CDR3 is 13 residues long. Trimming took 4 bases from V and 4 from J, leaving 9 bases between them.

The chain employs TRBV9 and TRBJ2-1; no definite D call. V lost 1 base, J lost 5 bases, and 13 bases lay in between. This CDR3 spans 15 amino acids. Germline values: CDR1 SGDLS, CDR2 YYNGEE. The CDR3 DNA reads TGTGCCAGCAGCGTATTTTTTCTTTCCGACAATGAGCAGTTCTTC. It is translated as CASSVFFLSDNEQFF.

This clone occurred a few times. This chain connects TRBV6-6 to TRBJ2-3; maybe TRBD2 (5 bases). The CDR3 is 13 residues long. V was pared by 7 bases and J by 6 bases, with 14 bases between. Germline-derived CDR1 and CDR2 are MNHNY and SVGAGI (reference sequence). The CDR3 DNA is TGTGCCAGCATCGAGGGTAGAGGTGATACGCAGTATTTT. Its translation: CASIEGRGDTQYF.

The chain joins TRBV7-9 to TRBJ2-7, with D maybe TRBD1 (5 bases). The V end lost 5 bases, the J end lost 7 bases, and 24 bases lay between the germline ends. Germline lookup yields CDR1 SEHNR and CDR2 FQNEAQ (reference sequence). The CDR3 has 16 residues. The CDR3 DNA reads as TGTGCCAGCAGCCCTAGTGGGGCCGGTCGGGCAGGGGAGCAGTACTTC. Protein sequence: CASSPSGAGRAGEQYF. The whole variable domain, remainder taken from reference TRBV7-9 and TRBJ2-7, is DTGVSQNPRHKITKRGQNVTFRCDPISEHNRLYWYRQTLGQGPEFLTYFQNEAQLEKSRLLSDRFSAERPKGSFSTLEIQRTEQGDSAMYLCASSPSGAGRAGEQYFGPGTRLTVT.

This sequence joins TRBV9 and TRBJ2-3; perhaps TRBD2 as D (6 bases). The CDR3 is made up of 15 amino acids. Germline CDR1 reads SGDLS; CDR2 reads YYNGEE. The ends were cut back, 5 bases at V and 2 bases at J, with 15 bases in the middle. The CDR3 DNA reads as TGTGCCAGCAGTTCTCTTAGCGGTACCACAGATACGCAGTATTTT. Encoded protein: CASSSLSGTTDTQYF.

This clone came up a few times. CDR3 bases: TGTGCCAGCAGCCTGTATCGACAGGTCCACGAGCAGTACTTC. The encoded protein is CASSLYRQVHEQYF. V is TRBV7-6 and J is TRBJ2-7; D possibly corresponds to TRBD1 (6 bases). Germline V gives CDR1 SGHVS, CDR2 FNYEAQ. Trimming left V 5 bases short and J 5 bases short, with 16 bases between. This CDR3 has 14 residues. Supplemented by reference TRBV7-6 and TRBJ2-7, the full variable domain reads GAGVSQSPRYKVTKRGQDVALRCDPISGHVSLYWYRQALGQGPEFLTYFNYEAQQDKSGLPNDRFSAERPEGSISTLTIQRTEQRDSAMYRCASSLYRQVHEQYFGPGTRLTVT.

This chain connects TRBV5-6 to TRBJ2-2, with 9 bases aligning to TRBD2. Germline V gene data show CDR1 as SGHDT and CDR2 as YYEEEE. V lost 3 bases, J lost 5 bases, and 8 bases stayed unmatched. The CDR3 spans 16 residues. The CDR3 loop is CASSSVSGSSTGELFF. The DNA of the CDR3 is TGTGCCAGCAGCTCGGTTAGCGGGAGCTCTACCGGGGAGCTGTTTTTT.

This clone occurred a few times. This sequence joins TRBV9 and TRBJ2-2, with D unresolved. There are 14 residues in the CDR3. Trimming left V 3 bases short and J 0 bases short, with 6 bases between. In germline, CDR1 is SGDLS, CDR2 YYNGEE. CDR3 in amino acids: CASSGRSNTGELFF. DNA of the CDR3: TGTGCCAGCAGCGGGCGGTCGAACACCGGGGAGCTGTTTTTT.

CDR3 bases: TGTGCCAGCAGTTTATTACCTAGCGGGAGCGCAGATACGCAGTATTTT. Translation: CASSLLPSGSADTQYF. The rearrangement joins TRBV28 to TRBJ2-3, with 10 bases lining up with TRBD2. The CDR3 sequence is 16 residues long. After removal of 1 base from V and 4 bases from J, the junction contained 5 bases not matched to a gene. Germline loops: CDR1 MDHEN, CDR2 SYDVKM.

This clone has only a few counts. J is TRBJ2-1 and V is TRBV5-4; the match to TRBD1 covers 9 bases. After removal of 4 bases from V and 2 bases from J, the junction contained 4 bases not matched to a gene. The CDR3 runs 15 residues. The germline V gene encodes CDR1 SGHNT and CDR2 YYREEE (reference sequence). The CDR3 nucleotides are TGTGCCAGCAGCCCCCGGGACAGGGCCTACAATGAGCAGTTCTTC. Protein: CASSPRDRAYNEQFF.

There are a few counts of this clone. The chain links TRBV15 to TRBJ2-1; perhaps TRBD2 as D (7 bases). With 2 bases removed from V and 0 bases from J, the gap between germline ends came to 11 bases. CDR1 and CDR2 (germline): LNHNV, YYDKDF (reference sequence). This CDR3 comprises 16 residues. The CDR3 spells CATSRLADSSYNEQFF. In DNA form, the CDR3 reads TGTGCCACCAGCAGACTAGCGGACAGCTCCTACAATGAGCAGTTCTTC.

This clone has just a few counts. The J gene is TRBJ2-1, the V gene TRBV11-2; 14 bases align to TRBD2. Germline trimming cut 5 bases from V and 4 bases from J; bases unmatched to any gene: 10. The germline V gene has CDR1 SGHAT and CDR2 FQNNGV. The CDR3 is 18 residues long. The CDR3 loop reads CASSRGLAGGVQYNEQFF. CDR3 in DNA: TGTGCCAGCAGCCGAGGACTAGCGGGAGGTGTTCAATACAATGAGCAGTTCTTC. The whole variable domain, remainder taken from reference TRBV11-2 and TRBJ2-1, is EAGVAQSPRYKIIEKRQSVAFWCNPISGHATLYWYQQILGQGPKLLIQFQNNGVVDDSQLPKDRFSAERLKGVDSTLKIQPAKLEDSAVYLCASSRGLAGGVQYNEQFFGPGTRLTVL.

V and J are TRBV6-5 and TRBJ2-1; D not resolved. The germline CDR1 and CDR2 sequences are MNHEY and SVGAGI. The CDR3 consists of 14 residues. Trimming cost V 8 bases and J 3 bases, with 14 bases left between them. CDR3 in DNA: TGTGCCAGCGTCCTCGGTCCGGACTACAATGAGCAGTTCTTC. It encodes CASVLGPDYNEQFF.

This chain joins TRBV5-4 and TRBJ1-4, with 8 nucleotides matching TRBD1. This CDR3 comprises 14 residues. Germline V gives CDR1 SGHNT, CDR2 YYREEE (reference sequence). Germline trimming cut 3 bases from V and 7 bases from J; bases unmatched to any gene: 5. CDR3 sequence (DNA): TGTGCCAGCAGCTCTCAGGGGGCTGCTGAAAAACTGTTTTTT. It specifies CASSSQGAAEKLFF. The entire variable domain, with the rest obtained from reference TRBV5-4 and TRBJ1-4, is as follows: ETGVTQSPTHLIKTRGQQVTLRCSSQSGHNTVSWYQQALGQGPQFIFQYYREEENGRGNFPPRFSGLQFPNYSSELNVNALELDDSALYLCASSSQGAAEKLFFGSGTQLSVL.

V usage is TRBV19 and J usage is TRBJ1-1; D may be TRBD1 (5 bases). This CDR3 contains 14 residues. The germline V and J ends were trimmed by 8 bases and 4 bases, with 17 bases remaining between them. Germline lookup yields CDR1 LNHDA and CDR2 SQIVND (reference sequence). This CDR3 is CASGVFGGSTEAFF. The CDR3 DNA reads as TGTGCCAGTGGGGTTTTTGGGGGATCCACTGAAGCTTTCTTT. Based on the CDR3 plus reference TRBV19 and TRBJ1-1, the full variable domain is DGGITQSPKYLFRKEGQNVTLSCEQNLNHDAMYWYRQDPGQGLRLIYYSQIVNDFQKGDIAEGYSVSREKKESFPLTVTSAQKNPTAFYLCASGVFGGSTEAFFGQGTRLTVV.

V usage is TRBV7-2 and J usage is TRBJ2-2, with unresolved D. CDR1 SGHTA and CDR2 FQGNSA come from the germline V gene. This CDR3 is 16 amino acids long. V lost 3 bases and J 2 bases, leaving 13 bases between the germline ends. CDR3 in amino acids: CASSLEATFNTGELFF. The CDR3 region has the DNA TGTGCCAGCAGCTTGGAAGCGACCTTCAACACCGGGGAGCTGTTTTTT.

A note on this clone: Other DNA sequences in this specimen translate into the identical CDR3. This rearrangement joins TRBV20-1 to TRBJ2-1, with D unresolved. CDR3 length: 11 amino acids. From germline, CDR1 is DFQATT and CDR2 SNEGSKA (reference sequence). V was cut by 3 bases and J by 4 bases, with 4 bases left in between. The CDR3 reads CSARTYNEQFF. In DNA form, the CDR3 reads TGCAGTGCTAGGACTTACAATGAGCAGTTCTTC.

This clone has only a few counts. This chain joins TRBV4-3 and TRBJ2-5; D remains unclear. Germline loops: CDR1 LGHNA, CDR2 YSLEER. The CDR3 extends over 15 amino acids. V was trimmed by 0 bases and J by 1 base, leaving 9 bases between them. CDR3 residues: CASSQEFHAQETQYF. The CDR3 nucleotides are TGCGCCAGCAGCCAAGAATTTCATGCCCAAGAGACCCAGTACTTC.